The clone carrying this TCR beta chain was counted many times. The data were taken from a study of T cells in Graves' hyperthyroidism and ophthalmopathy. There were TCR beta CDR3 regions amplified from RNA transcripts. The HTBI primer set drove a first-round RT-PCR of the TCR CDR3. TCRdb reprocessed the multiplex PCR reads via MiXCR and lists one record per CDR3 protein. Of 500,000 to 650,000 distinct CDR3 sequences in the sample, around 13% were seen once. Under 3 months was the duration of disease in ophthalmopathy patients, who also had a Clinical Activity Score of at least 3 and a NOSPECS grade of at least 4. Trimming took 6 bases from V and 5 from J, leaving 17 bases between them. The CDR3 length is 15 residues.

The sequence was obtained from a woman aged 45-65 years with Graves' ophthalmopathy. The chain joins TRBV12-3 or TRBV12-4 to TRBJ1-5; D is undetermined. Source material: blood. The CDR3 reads CASRNWPGRHQPQHF. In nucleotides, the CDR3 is TGTGCCAGCAGAAACTGGCCCGGGAGACATCAGCCCCAGCATTTT.